A single sample is the source of the 4 T cell receptor beta chains below, sequenced in a study of T-cell memory formation after mild COVID-19. Each CDR3 protein is one row after TCRdb ran MiXCR on the 5' RACE reads. The sample carries around 390,000 distinct CDR3 sequences, 15% to 20% recorded once. Material: PBMCs or a T cell subset sorted from them (not recorded which). These receptors all come from a man between 18 and 29 years old who had mild COVID-19 (a few samples of this study predate the infection). Cell type and time point are not known.

This clonotype has only a few counts. The J gene is TRBJ2-1, the V gene TRBV2, with a possible D match to TRBD2 (5 bases). V was clipped by 11 bases and J by 6 bases, with 17 bases between them. The CDR3 is made up of 13 amino acids. Germline V gene sequence: CDR1 SNHLY, CDR2 FYNNEI. The CDR3 DNA is TGTGCCGACACCTACTCCGCGGGCAATGAGCAGTTCTTC. Its protein product is CADTYSAGNEQFF. Full variable domain (missing parts from reference TRBV2 and TRBJ2-1): EPEVTQTPSHQVTQMGQEVILRCVPISNHLYFYWYRQILGQKVEFLVSFYNNEISEKSEIFDDQFSVERPDGSNFTLKIRSTKLEDSAMYFCADTYSAGNEQFFGPGTRLTVL.

The rearrangement joins TRBV5-6 to TRBJ1-5; 8 bases fit TRBD1. The length of the CDR3 is 16 residues. CDR1 is SGHDT and CDR2 is YYEEEE in the germline V gene. Unmatched junction bases numbered 7, after V lost 0 bases and J lost 5 bases. The CDR3 DNA reads TGTGCCAGCAGCTTGGCCGCAGGGGGCAGTGATCAGCCCCAGCATTTT. Translation: CASSLAAGGSDQPQHF.

The rearrangement uses TRBV5-1 and TRBJ1-1, with 7 bases that match TRBD1. V lost 7 bases, J lost 2 bases, and 11 bases stayed unmatched. Germline V gene lookup returns CDR1 SGHRS and CDR2 YFSETQ. The length of the CDR3 is 15 residues. In DNA, the CDR3 is TGCGCCAGCCGAGGGCAAAACAGGGGAAACACTGAAGCTTTCTTT. Translating gives CASRGQNRGNTEAFF.

This clonotype came up a few times. The rearrangement joins TRBV2 to TRBJ2-3, with 11 positions matching TRBD2. V shed 4 bases and J 7 bases; nucleotides not matched to a gene: 13. The CDR3 length is 17 residues. Looked up from germline, CDR1 is SNHLY and CDR2 is FYNNEI. CDR3 nucleotides: TGTGCCAGCAGTGGGTCCCCGTGGGTAGCGGGGGGGAATACGCAGTATTTT. Its protein product is CASSGSPWVAGGNTQYF.